These 6 T cell receptor beta chains came from one sample sequenced in a study of radiation and T cells in renal cell carcinoma (dated by TCRdb to the early 2020s). Library construction relied on the immunoSEQ multiplex PCR assay. What TCRdb holds here is the immuneACCESS table cut down to in-frame rearrangements. Part of the clones is not present; checked against another copy, under half of the missing clones reflect an unresolved V gene, and the others are unexplained. The sample table records 100,000 to 150,000 clones; around nine tenths of these occur just once. The top ten constitute around 6% of the sample. In the paper's terms, the time point label means: blood 2 weeks post-SBRT. The treatment or condition label of this sample denotes: 15 Gy SBRT to primary tumor, nephrectomy 4 weeks later. Sequenced material: blood, taken from a patient whose treatment included radiotherapy and nephrectomy. These TCRs come from a woman between 65 and 79 years old with renal cell carcinoma.

This chain uses TRBV9 with TRBJ1-2, with D uncertain. The CDR3 spans 12 residues. CDR1 is SGDLS and CDR2 is YYNGEE in the germline V gene. Trimming removed 7 bases from V and 2 bases from J, with 9 bases in between. CDR3 amino acids: CASERANYGYTF. The CDR3 DNA sequence: TGTGCCAGCGAGAGGGCGAACTATGGCTACACCTTC.

The rearrangement joins TRBV5-5 to TRBJ2-2; D unresolved. The CDR3 has 14 residues. Germline CDR1 reads SGHKS; CDR2 reads YYEKEE (reference sequence). The V and J ends lost 1 base and 7 bases respectively, with 11 bases between them. DNA of the CDR3: TGTGCCAGCAGCTTGTTGCAGGTGGGCGGGGAGCTGTTTTTT. It translates to CASSLLQVGGELFF.

V and J are TRBV7-2 and TRBJ2-5; D is uncertain. The CDR3 totals 11 residues. The germline V gene has CDR1 SGHTA and CDR2 FQGNSA. Trimming removed 5 bases at V and 5 bases at J, with 6 bases between. The CDR3 reads CASSAAETQYF. Written as DNA, the CDR3 is TGTGCCAGCAGCGCAGCCGAGACCCAGTACTTC.

CDR3 sequence reads: CASSYSIVLAGNEQFF. The DNA for the CDR3 is TGTGCCAGCAGTTACTCGATCGTACTAGCGGGTAATGAGCAGTTCTTC. The chain recombines TRBV6-5 with TRBJ2-1, with 9 bases matching TRBD2. Trimming removed 0 bases from V and 7 bases from J; junction bases left unmatched: 7. This CDR3 has 16 amino acids. In germline, CDR1 is MNHEY, CDR2 SVGAGI.

This rearrangement joins TRBV5-4 to TRBJ1-4, with unresolved D. V lost 0 bases and J 5 bases, leaving 14 bases between the germline ends. The CDR3 extends over 16 amino acids. The germline V gene encodes CDR1 SGHNT and CDR2 YYREEE (reference sequence). Written as DNA, the CDR3 is TGTGCCAGCAGCTTGGCGGGTAGAGGGCCAAATGAAAAACTGTTTTTT. Translating gives CASSLAGRGPNEKLFF. The full variable domain, completed using reference TRBV5-4 and TRBJ1-4, is ETGVTQSPTHLIKTRGQQVTLRCSSQSGHNTVSWYQQALGQGPQFIFQYYREEENGRGNFPPRFSGLQFPNYSSELNVNALELDDSALYLCASSLAGRGPNEKLFFGSGTQLSVL.

The rearrangement uses TRBV19 and TRBJ2-7; TRBD2 matches 8 bases. There are 19 residues in the CDR3. Germline V gene sequence: CDR1 LNHDA, CDR2 SQIVND (reference sequence). With V trimmed by 3 bases and J by 2 bases, 18 bases remained unmatched. In DNA form, the CDR3 reads TGTGCCAGTAGTATGGGTCCCCTAAAGCTAGCGGGTAGCCCCTACGAGCAGTACTTC. This encodes CASSMGPLKLAGSPYEQYF.